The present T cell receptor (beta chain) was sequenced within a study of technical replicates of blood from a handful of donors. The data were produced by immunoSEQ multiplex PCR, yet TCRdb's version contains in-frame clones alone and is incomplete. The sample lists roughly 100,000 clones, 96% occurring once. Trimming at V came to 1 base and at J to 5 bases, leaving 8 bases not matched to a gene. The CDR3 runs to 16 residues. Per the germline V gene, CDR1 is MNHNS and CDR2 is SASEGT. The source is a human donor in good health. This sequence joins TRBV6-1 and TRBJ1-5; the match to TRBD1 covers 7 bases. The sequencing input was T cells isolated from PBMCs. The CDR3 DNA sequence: TGTGCCAGCAGTGAAGGGGTGACAGGGAAGCATCAGCCCCAGCATTTT. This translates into CASSEGVTGKHQPQHF.